Listed below are T cell receptor beta chains from one sample, sequenced in a study of blood T cell repertoires in COVID-19. TCRdb's copy holds only in-frame clones and misses some; the assay was immunoSEQ multiplex PCR. The table has around 120,000 clones, 90% seen once. Sequenced input: peripheral blood. The receptors stem from a woman in her sixties with COVID-19, enrolled during active disease. The CDR3 runs from the conserved cysteine through the conserved F or W. The D gene is left open where the match is weak. Clone size is stated in some rows and not others, as once, few, many or a class when expanded.

>.|.|TRBV7-2|TRBJ1-1
TGTGCCAGCAGACCTGCCTCGGGTACTGAAGCTTTCTTT
CASRPASGTEAFF
>.|TRBD1|TRBV7-2|TRBJ1-6
TGTGCCAGCAGCTTAGACAGGGGAAGGGTTCTCCACTTT
CASSLDRGRVLHF
>.|.|TRBV2|TRBJ2-7
TGTGCCAGCAGTGAAGGACTGACCTACGAGCAGTACTTC
CASSEGLTYEQYF
>few|.|TRBV6-6|TRBJ1-5
TGTGCCAGCACCCATGGAGGGGAGGGCAATCAGCCCCAGCATTTT
CASTHGGEGNQPQHF
>once|.|TRBV2|TRBJ1-5
TGTGCCAGCAATGGGGCATATAGCAATCAGCCCCAGCATTTT
CASNGAYSNQPQHF
>once|.|TRBV6-5|TRBJ1-2
TGTGCCAGCAGTTCCAGGATGACCTATGGCTACACCTTC
CASSSRMTYGYTF
>.|.|TRBV29-1|TRBJ2-7
TGCAGCGTAGAGGACAGCCCCTCCTCCTACGAGCAGTACTTC
CSVEDSPSSYEQYF
>.|.|TRBV9|TRBJ2-1
TGTGCCAGCAGCGTCCAACAGGGTTTTGAGCAGTTCTTC
CASSVQQGFEQFF
>.|.|TRBV6-6|TRBJ2-7
TGTGCCAGCAGTCCGAACTCAGACAGCTATGCTCCCTACGAGCAGTACTTC
CASSPNSDSYAPYEQYF
>.|TRBD1|TRBV18|TRBJ1-1
TGTGCCAGCTCACCAGGTAGGGGGCTCAGCACTGAAGCTTTCTTT
CASSPGRGLSTEAFF
>.|.|TRBV5-6|TRBJ1-4
TGTGCCAGCAGCTTGGTGCAGGGTAGTGAAAAACTGTTTTTT
CASSLVQGSEKLFF
>.|.|TRBV10-3|TRBJ1-1
TGTGCCATCAGCAGCATAGGACAGTACACTGAAGCTTTCTTT
CAISSIGQYTEAFF
>few|.|TRBV7-9|TRBJ1-3
TGTGCCAGCAGCTCCCGGACAGCCGCCGTGGACACCATATATTTT
CASSSRTAAVDTIYF
>once|TRBD1|TRBV6-2/TRBV6-3|TRBJ1-2
TGTGCCAGCAGTGGGGGACAGGTGATCTATGGCTACACCTTC
CASSGGQVIYGYTF
>.|TRBD1|TRBV7-7|TRBJ2-1
TGTGCCAGCAGCTTAAACAGGGGGCGGTTCGATGAGCAGTTCTTC
CASSLNRGRFDEQFF
>once|.|TRBV6-5|TRBJ1-6
TGTGCCAGCAGTCAGGGCCTTCAACCCCTCCACTTT
CASSQGLQPLHF
>.|.|TRBV10-3|TRBJ2-7
TGTGCCATCAGTGATCAGGGCTTTATGGACGAGCAGTACTTC
CAISDQGFMDEQYF
>.|.|TRBV21-1|TRBJ1-2
TGTGCCAGCAGCAAAGGGGAGGATGCTAACTATGGCTACACCTTC
CASSKGEDANYGYTF
>.|.|TRBV27|TRBJ2-1
TGTGCCAGCAGTATTCGGGGGGCCGAGGTTAATGAGCAGTTCTTC
CASSIRGAEVNEQFF
>once|TRBD1|TRBV5-1|TRBJ2-7
TGCGCCAGCAGCTTGGCCTCCGGTAGGGGGCGGACCTACGAGCAGTACTTC
CASSLASGRGRTYEQYF
>few|TRBD1|TRBV4-1|TRBJ1-5
TGCGCCAGCAGCCAAGAGGACGAGGGGGCACGGGGCGGCAATCAGCCCCAGCATTTT
CASSQEDEGARGGNQPQHF
>.|.|TRBV4-1|TRBJ2-1
TGCGCCAGCAGCCTCCAACATCCCCCTTACAATGAGCAGTTCTTC
CASSLQHPPYNEQFF
>.|TRBD2|TRBV10-3|TRBJ2-3
TGTGCCACCCGACTAGCGGGGGAAGTAGATACGCAGTATTTT
CATRLAGEVDTQYF
>.|.|TRBV5-6|TRBJ1-6
TGTGCCAGCAGCCGTTATAATTCACCCCTCCACTTT
CASSRYNSPLHF
>once|.|TRBV7-2|TRBJ1-1
TGTGCCAGCAGCCCCGGGGGAGCGAACACTGAAGCTTTCTTT
CASSPGGANTEAFF
>.|TRBD2|TRBV7-2|TRBJ2-2
TGTGCCAGCAGCTTAGTAGTGGCGGGAGCGAACACCGGGGAGCTGTTTTTT
CASSLVVAGANTGELFF
>.|.|TRBV9|TRBJ1-3
TGTGCCAGCAGCGTAGAGAGGAGAGCTAGCTCTGGAAACACCATATATTTT
CASSVERRASSGNTIYF
>.|.|TRBV19|TRBJ1-2
TGTGCCAGCAGCCGGGTCTCCTATGGCTACACCTTC
CASSRVSYGYTF
>once|TRBD2|TRBV9|TRBJ2-7
TGTGCCAGCAGCTCCGGACTAGCGGGAACCTACGAGCAGTACTTC
CASSSGLAGTYEQYF
>.|TRBD1|TRBV6-1|TRBJ1-5
TGTGCCAGCAGTGGGCGACAGGGGGAGCGTCGGGGCAATCAGCCCCAGCATTTT
CASSGRQGERRGNQPQHF
>.|.|TRBV18|TRBJ2-6
TGTGCCAGCTCACCACAACAATTCACAGGATCCAACTCTGGGGCCAACGTCCTGACTTTC
CASSPQQFTGSNSGANVLTF
>.|.|TRBV6-6|TRBJ1-5
TGTGCCAGCAGTTTCAGGGTTCAGCCCCAGCATTTT
CASSFRVQPQHF
>.|.|TRBV15|TRBJ1-2
TGTGCCACCAGCAGAGATGGCGGCTATGGCTACACCTTC
CATSRDGGYGYTF
>.|.|TRBV15|TRBJ2-2
TGTGCCACCAGCAGAGTGGCAGGGCAACCAGCGAACACCGGGGAGCTGTTTTTT
CATSRVAGQPANTGELFF
>.|TRBD1|TRBV4-1|TRBJ2-1
TGCGCCAGCAGCCAAGACGGTAGGGGACAGGGGGCCTACAATGAGCAGTTCTTC
CASSQDGRGQGAYNEQFF
>.|TRBD1|TRBV5-4|TRBJ2-5
TGTGCCAGCAGCTTAGGGACAGCACAAGAGACCCAGTACTTC
CASSLGTAQETQYF
>.|.|TRBV9|TRBJ1-3
TGTGCCAGCAGCGTAGGTCCGGTCTCTGGAAACACCATATATTTT
CASSVGPVSGNTIYF
>.|.|TRBV19|TRBJ2-7
TGTGCCAGTAGTATAGCAAGTGGGGGGATTTCCTACGAGCAGTACTTC
CASSIASGGISYEQYF
>.|.|TRBV18|TRBJ1-3
TGTGCCAGCTCACCAAGTACTCTTAACTCTGGAAACACCATATATTTT
CASSPSTLNSGNTIYF
>few|.|TRBV25-1|TRBJ1-1
TGTGCCAGCAGTGAATACACCGACACTAACACTGAAGCTTTCTTT
CASSEYTDTNTEAFF
>.|.|TRBV6-2/TRBV6-3|TRBJ2-3
TGTGCCAGCAGTTACGGTCCGGGGGGCACAGATACGCAGTATTTT
CASSYGPGGTDTQYF
>few|.|TRBV19|TRBJ2-7
TGTGCCAGTAGTATAGGTCGGAGCTCCTACGAGCAGTACTTC
CASSIGRSSYEQYF
>.|.|TRBV9|TRBJ1-5
TGTGCCAGCAGCGGGGGGGGTAGCAATCAGCCCCAGCATTTT
CASSGGGSNQPQHF
>.|.|TRBV18|TRBJ1-1
TGTGCCAGCTCACCACCGGGGGGAAACACTGAAGCTTTCTTT
CASSPPGGNTEAFF
>.|.|TRBV13|TRBJ1-6
TGTGCCAGCAGCTTCCTTAGGGTCGACAGATATAATTCACCCCTCCACTTT
CASSFLRVDRYNSPLHF
>medium-sized|TRBD1|TRBV2|TRBJ1-2
TGTGCCAGCAGTGAACTTTCAGGGGGCTGGGGCTACACCTTC
CASSELSGGWGYTF
>.|.|TRBV9|TRBJ2-1
TGTGCCAGCAGCGTCGGGCAGGGGAATGAGCAGTTCTTC
CASSVGQGNEQFF
>.|.|TRBV5-1|TRBJ2-7
TGCGCCAGCAGCCCTACTTCCGGGGAGGACGAGCAGTACTTC
CASSPTSGEDEQYF
>.|.|TRBV2|TRBJ1-3
TGTGCCAGCAAGTCAGGGTTTTCTGGAAACACCATATATTTT
CASKSGFSGNTIYF
>.|.|TRBV12-5|TRBJ2-3
TGTGCTAGTGGTTTGGGCCAGAGCACAGATACGCAGTATTTT
CASGLGQSTDTQYF